In its sample, the clone carrying this T cell receptor (beta chain) was seen a few times. Its antigen is unidentified. These data belong to a study of cytomegalovirus exposure and HLA in healthy donors. Overall study findings and caveats: Most observed TCR sequences were rare, whereas some public TCRs were detected in many donors. Judged likely to be a sequencing artifact was a cluster of highly shared sequence variants.

In the PCR, 60 Vbeta and 13 Jbeta primers were used. Data came from immunoSEQ multiplex PCR; TCRdb stores just in-frame clones and leaves some out. This table holds some 190,000 clones, around 75% found once. CDR3 size: 17 residues. Germline assignment: CDR1 SGHRS and CDR2 YFSETQ. The V and J ends lost 2 bases and 7 bases respectively, with 19 bases between them. The source is a woman aged 45-65 years in good health and CMV-seronegative. The gene calls are TRBV5-1 and TRBJ1-6; no clear D. Sequenced material: PBMCs. CDR3 nucleotides: TGCGCCAGCAGCTTTGGACCTCCGACGGGGAGAAATTCACCCCTCCACTTT. Its protein product is CASSFGPPTGRNSPLHF.